These 23 T cell receptor beta chains originate from one sample sequenced in a study of T-cell memory formation after mild COVID-19. TCRdb analysed the 5' RACE reads with MiXCR anew, one entry per CDR3 protein. This table has around 510,000 distinct CDR3 sequences, 20% to 25% appearing once. The material sequenced was PBMCs or a T cell subset sorted from them (not recorded which). Receptors were obtained from an adult woman who had mild COVID-19 (a few samples of this study predate the infection). Cell type and time point are not known.

This clonotype was seen more than once but under ten times. The CDR3 is CASSYGGYAGELFF. The CDR3 DNA reads as TGTGCCAGCAGTTACGGAGGATACGCCGGGGAGCTGTTTTTT. The J gene is TRBJ2-2, the V gene TRBV6-6; D perhaps matches TRBD2 (5 bases). Trimming left V 2 bases short and J 6 bases short, with 10 bases between. The CDR3 has 14 amino acids. Germline CDR1 and CDR2: MNHNY and SVGAGI (reference sequence).

In its sample, this clonotype was seen a few times. V gene TRBV5-1 combines with J gene TRBJ2-5, with a possible D match to TRBD1 (6 bases). The CDR3 loop spans 14 amino acids. The germline V gene encodes CDR1 SGHRS and CDR2 YFSETQ. V was cut by 4 bases and J by 1 base, with 11 bases left in between. The CDR3: CASSADRLQETQYF. The CDR3 coding sequence is TGCGCCAGCAGCGCGGACAGACTCCAAGAGACCCAGTACTTC.

A single count supports this clonotype. The V and J genes are TRBV7-8 and TRBJ2-5, with a weak D call TRBD2 (6 bases). CDR1 is SGHVS and CDR2 is FQNEAQ in the germline V gene. Trimming cost V 5 bases and J 2 bases, with 18 bases left between them. CDR3 length: 16 amino acids. CDR3 sequence: CASSPTLGLLQETQYF. DNA of the CDR3: TGTGCCAGCAGCCCGACCTTAGGACTACTACAAGAGACCCAGTACTTC. Full variable domain (rest looked up from reference TRBV7-8 and TRBJ2-5): GAGVSQSPRYKVAKRGQDVALRCDPISGHVSLFWYQQALGQGPEFLTYFQNEAQLDKSGLPSDRFFAERPEGSVSTLKIQRTQQEDSAVYLCASSPTLGLLQETQYFGPGTRLLVL.

This clonotype occurred a few times. The chain carries TRBV12-3 or TRBV12-4 and TRBJ1-3; D gene ambiguous. Trimming shortened V by 2 bases and J by 4 bases, and 30 bases separated the two germline ends. The CDR3 extends over 21 amino acids. The CDR3, as DNA: TGTGCCAGCAGTTTAAGCTCGGAGTTGAGGGAAAGGTCCCTCGTGGGAAACACCATATATTTT. It codes for CASSLSSELRERSLVGNTIYF.

The chain couples TRBV29-1 to TRBJ1-2; D perhaps matches TRBD1 (5 bases). The V gene's germline CDR1 is SQVTM and CDR2 ANQGSEA. The germline V and J ends were trimmed by 2 bases and 3 bases, with 7 bases remaining between them. The CDR3 length is 12 residues. Here the CDR3 reads CSVESGYYGYTF. CDR3 DNA sequence: TGCAGCGTTGAATCAGGGTACTATGGCTACACCTTC.

This clonotype was detected ten times or more. V gene TRBV24-1 combines with J gene TRBJ2-5; TRBD1 matches at 7 bases. The CDR3 is 16 amino acids. Germline CDR1 KGHDR, CDR2 SFDVKD. V lost 4 bases and J lost 4; bases outside the gene matches: 11. CDR3 amino acids: CATSEGQGVSRETQYF. DNA for the CDR3: TGTGCCACCAGTGAGGGCCAGGGGGTTTCGCGAGAGACCCAGTACTTC.

This clonotype was found a few times. The chain uses TRBV2 and TRBJ1-2; D might be TRBD1 (6 bases). With 5 bases removed from V and 4 bases from J, the gap between germline ends came to 14 bases. CDR1 and CDR2 (germline): SNHLY, FYNNEI. The CDR3 covers 14 residues. The CDR3 region has the DNA TGTGCCAGCAGTCCTATCCGGGACACCTATGGCTACACCTTC. It translates to CASSPIRDTYGYTF.

The genes are TRBV5-6 and TRBJ2-1; D is undetermined. The CDR3 consists of 15 residues. Deletions cut 0 bases from V and 2 bases from J, with 9 bases between. Germline CDR1 reads SGHDT; CDR2 reads YYEEEE. CDR3 region: CASSLGVPAYNEQFF. The DNA for the CDR3 is TGTGCCAGCAGCTTGGGCGTCCCAGCCTACAATGAGCAGTTCTTC.

The chain combines TRBV2 with TRBJ2-5; 7 nucleotides align to TRBD2. V was clipped by 3 bases and J by 3 bases; unmatched bases: 10. CDR1 is SNHLY and CDR2 is FYNNEI in the germline V gene. This CDR3 has 16 residues. CDR3 sequence: CASSEALQRGKETQYF. The CDR3 DNA is TGTGCCAGCAGTGAGGCCCTCCAGCGGGGAAAAGAGACCCAGTACTTC.

The chain is built from TRBV4-1 and TRBJ2-3, with D possibly TRBD2 on 6 matching bases. The CDR3 loop spans 16 amino acids. Per the germline V gene, CDR1 is MGHRA and CDR2 is YSYEKL. Trimming took 4 bases from V and 3 from J, leaving 17 bases between them. The CDR3 spells CASSPEVRGFTDTQYF. In DNA form, the CDR3 reads TGCGCCAGCAGCCCCGAGGTGCGGGGCTTTACAGATACGCAGTATTTT.

This clonotype came up a few times. The chain couples TRBV12-3 or TRBV12-4 to TRBJ2-3; D remains unclear. The CDR3 extends over 16 amino acids. Trimming cost V 1 base and J 0 bases, with 11 bases left between them. The CDR3 DNA sequence: TGTGCCAGCAGTTTAGGGAGTCCGTCTAGCACAGATACGCAGTATTTT. Its protein is CASSLGSPSSTDTQYF.

This clonotype was seen a handful of times. The J gene is TRBJ2-2, the V gene TRBV6-1; 11 bases are shared with TRBD2. CDR3 length: 17 amino acids. V dropped 8 bases and J dropped 5; count of bases not matched to a gene: 13. Germline V CDR1 and CDR2: MNHNS, SASEGT. CDR3 region: CASCIPTLAGATGELFF. In nucleotides, the CDR3 is TGTGCCAGCTGCATACCCACACTAGCGGGAGCTACCGGGGAGCTGTTTTTT.

This clonotype turned up a few times. The chain employs TRBV6-5 and TRBJ2-1; perhaps TRBD2 as D (6 bases). The length of the CDR3 is 16 residues. Trimming took off 5 bases at V and 10 bases at J, with 24 bases between the two ends. CDR1 is MNHEY and CDR2 is SVGAGI in the germline V gene. The CDR3 bases are TGTGCCAGCAGTGGGGTGGCGGGATTGGATTCCGTGGAGCAGTTCTTC. This encodes CASSGVAGLDSVEQFF.

The chain carries TRBV5-1 and TRBJ1-1, with a tentative D call TRBD1 (6 bases). The CDR3 is made up of 14 amino acids. Trimming took off 6 bases at V and 2 bases at J, with 14 bases between the two ends. Per germline, CDR1 SGHRS and CDR2 YFSETQ. In nucleotides, the CDR3 is TGCGCCAGCACCCAAGGGGGGACCAACACTGAAGCTTTCTTT. Protein product: CASTQGGTNTEAFF.

V and J are TRBV20-1 and TRBJ2-3; 10 nucleotides agree with TRBD2. The CDR3 covers 15 residues. Germline V gives CDR1 DFQATT, CDR2 SNEGSKA (reference sequence). V was pared by 0 bases and J by 4 bases, with 4 bases of the junction left unmatched. The CDR3 DNA reads as TGCAGTGCTAGAGAAGCGGGGGGGCCTGCAGATACGCAGTATTTT. Protein sequence: CSAREAGGPADTQYF.

This chain uses TRBV7-2 with TRBJ2-1; 14 nucleotides agree with TRBD2. The CDR3 covers 15 residues. V shed 6 bases, J shed 8 bases, and the junction held 6 bases outside the gene matches. CDR1 is SGHTA, CDR2 FQGNSA, per germline. The CDR3 loop is CASRQSGLAGDEQFF. The CDR3 bases are TGTGCCAGCAGGCAATCGGGACTAGCGGGAGATGAGCAGTTCTTC.

This clonotype was detected a few times. The chain couples TRBV24-1 to TRBJ1-5; D remains ambiguous. Germline-derived CDR1 and CDR2 are KGHDR and SFDVKD. Trimming removed 4 bases from V and 5 bases from J, with 8 bases in between. The length of the CDR3 is 13 residues. The CDR3 sequence: CATSERVDQPQHF. The CDR3 bases are TGTGCCACCAGTGAACGAGTTGATCAGCCCCAGCATTTT.

The chain combines TRBV12-3 or TRBV12-4 with TRBJ2-7; D may match TRBD1 or TRBD2 (5 bases each). The CDR3 length is 14 residues. Trimming took off 5 bases at V and 7 bases at J, with 18 bases between the two ends. CDR3 DNA: TGTGCCAGCAGTCGGACGGGACGGAGTGGAGAGCAGTACTTC. Translating it yields CASSRTGRSGEQYF.

The chain uses TRBV7-3 and TRBJ2-5; TRBD2 matches at 7 bases. Trimming cost V 1 base and J 5 bases; bases outside gene matches: 7. CDR1 is SGHTA and CDR2 is FQGTGA in the germline V gene. The CDR3 covers 15 residues. In DNA form, the CDR3 reads TGTGCCAGCAGCTTAATCGGGGGAGGGCCGGAGACCCAGTACTTC. It is translated as CASSLIGGGPETQYF. Full variable domain (missing parts from reference TRBV7-3 and TRBJ2-5): GAGVSQTPSNKVTEKGKYVELRCDPISGHTALYWYRQSLGQGPEFLIYFQGTGAADDSGLPNDRFFAVRPEGSVSTLKIQRTERGDSAVYLCASSLIGGGPETQYFGPGTRLLVL.

The chain couples TRBV6-6 to TRBJ2-1, with no clear D. This CDR3 spans 11 amino acids. Looked up from germline, CDR1 is MNHNY and CDR2 is SVGAGI (reference sequence). The ends were cut back, 0 bases at V and 15 bases at J, with 9 bases in the middle. The CDR3 reads CASSYSGIWFF. DNA for the CDR3: TGTGCCAGCAGTTACTCGGGGATTTGGTTCTTC.

The gene calls are TRBV6-2 or TRBV6-3 and TRBJ2-3, with D hard to call. Germline values: CDR1 MNHEY, CDR2 SVGEGT. This CDR3 is 14 amino acids long. V lost 6 bases to trimming and J lost 0 bases, with 10 bases between them. This CDR3 reads CASSRVPSTDTQYF. The CDR3 nucleotides are TGTGCCAGCAGCAGAGTCCCTAGCACAGATACGCAGTATTTT.

The V and J genes are TRBV19 and TRBJ2-7; D is perhaps TRBD2 (5 bases). Germline V CDR1 and CDR2: LNHDA, SQIVND (reference sequence). This CDR3 is built from 14 residues. The germline V and J ends were trimmed by 5 bases and 4 bases, with 15 bases remaining between them. The CDR3 DNA reads TGTGCCAGTAGTCTGCAGGACGGGATTTACGAGCAGTACTTC. Translation: CASSLQDGIYEQYF.

The V gene is TRBV5-4, the J gene TRBJ2-1; D gene ambiguous. Per the germline V gene, CDR1 is SGHNT and CDR2 is YYREEE (reference sequence). The CDR3 runs to 12 residues. Trimming pared 3 bases from V and 10 bases from J, leaving 11 bases between. The CDR3 here is CASSSHSGEQFF. Here the CDR3 DNA reads TGTGCCAGCAGCTCACACTCCGGGGAGCAGTTCTTC.